Detailed here is one TCR beta chain. Original processing notes: Cell counts per sample came from amplifying reference gene primers. Clones were read by immunoSEQ multiplex PCR, and TCRdb kept only the in-frame ones, dropping some. V, J and clone size are taken as reported in that table, and D and trimming were inferred from the DNA itself. The sample carries about 45,000 clones, around 80% recorded once. The sample originates from a study of blood T cell repertoires in COVID-19. Across the whole study: Both acute and convalescent COVID-19 samples were obtained from the United States, Italy and Spain. T cells, B-cell-depleted T cells, or PBMCs provided the cDNA or gDNA that served as material.

The trim removed 1 base at V and 6 bases at J, leaving 0 bases unmatched. The germline gives CDR1 SGHTA, CDR2 FQGNSA. The CDR3 totals 12 residues. The J gene is TRBJ2-7, the V gene TRBV7-2, with 7 nucleotides matching TRBD1. The TCR was taken from an elderly man in a cohort sampled during active COVID-19. Sequencing was done on a sample of peripheral blood. The DNA for the CDR3 is TGTGCCAGCAGCTTAGACAGGGGCGAGCAGTACTTC. Protein product: CASSLDRGEQYF.